These T cell receptor beta chains were read from a single sample in a study of CD8 T cells in Susac syndrome. One entry per CDR3 protein, called by TCRdb with MiXCR from the immunoSEQ multiplex PCR reads. The sample lists about 190,000 distinct CDR3 sequences; approximately 95% were seen once. Sequences were obtained from CD8+ T cells from PBMCs. The receptors stem from a human donor with Susac syndrome. The CDR3 runs from the conserved cysteine through the conserved F or W. Fields, in order: D gene, clone size, J gene, V gene, CDR3 protein, CDR3 DNA. The D gene is left open where the match is weak. Clone size, where shown, is once, few, many, or a class for clones that have expanded.

TRBD1 | - | TRBJ2-5 | TRBV4-1 | CASSQEGLRGRKTQYF | TGCGCCAGCAGCCAAGAGGGCCTCAGGGGGCGGAAGACCCAGTACTTC
- | once | TRBJ2-7 | TRBV2 | CASSSQQGPEQYF | TGTGCCAGCAGCTCCCAACAGGGACCCGAGCAGTACTTC
- | - | TRBJ2-5 | TRBV11-2 | CASSRALAGETQYF | TGTGCCAGCAGCCGGGCCCTGGCAGGGGAGACCCAGTACTTC
TRBD1 | - | TRBJ1-1 | TRBV29-1 | CSVKQDRARNTEAFF | TGCAGCGTCAAACAGGACAGGGCAAGGAACACTGAAGCTTTCTTT
TRBD1 | - | TRBJ1-2 | TRBV30 | CAWNTGGAYGYTF | TGTGCCTGGAATACAGGGGGCGCCTATGGCTACACCTTC
- | - | TRBJ1-5 | TRBV20-1 | CSALMSQGAQPQHF | TGCAGTGCCCTTATGTCACAGGGAGCCCAGCCCCAGCATTTT
TRBD2 | - | TRBJ2-7 | TRBV20-1 | CSAWTGGSYEQYF | TGCAGTGCCTGGACGGGGGGCTCCTACGAGCAGTACTTC
- | - | TRBJ1-2 | TRBV13 | CASSLGIQNYGGYTF | TGTGCCAGCAGCTTAGGCATTCAAAACTACGGGGGCTACACCTTC
- | - | TRBJ2-7 | TRBV6-5 | CASIKSVSSYEQYF | TGTGCCAGCATCAAGAGTGTTAGCTCCTACGAGCAGTACTTC
- | - | TRBJ2-1 | TRBV4-1 | CASSQGTLNNEQFF | TGCGCCAGCAGCCAAGGGACTCTCAACAATGAGCAGTTCTTC
- | - | TRBJ1-4 | TRBV7-9 | CASSVTGSGVSNEKLFF | TGTGCCAGCAGCGTTACAGGTTCGGGCGTCTCGAATGAAAAACTGTTTTTT
- | - | TRBJ1-5 | TRBV9 | CASSVGGWQPQHF | TGTGCCAGCAGCGTAGGGGGCTGGCAGCCCCAGCATTTT
- | - | TRBJ1-6 | TRBV6-1 | CASKAGTEEIISPLHF | TGTGCCAGCAAAGCGGGAACCGAAGAAATAATTTCACCCCTCCACTTT
TRBD1 | - | TRBJ1-1 | TRBV29-1 | CSVELGGSTEAFF | TGCAGCGTTGAATTAGGGGGCAGCACTGAAGCTTTCTTT
- | once | TRBJ2-7 | TRBV20-1 | CSASDSSYEQYF | TGCAGTGCTTCGGACAGCTCCTACGAGCAGTACTTC
TRBD2 | - | TRBJ2-1 | TRBV30 | CAWDSSGGGYEQFF | TGTGCCTGGGACTCTAGCGGGGGGGGTTATGAGCAGTTCTTC
- | - | TRBJ2-3 | TRBV7-6 | CASSLILSAGTDTQYF | TGTGCCAGCAGCTTAATCTTATCGGCGGGCACAGATACGCAGTATTTT
- | - | TRBJ1-1 | TRBV27 | CANPGNYGAFF | TGTGCCAATCCAGGGAACTACGGAGCTTTCTTT
TRBD1 | - | TRBJ1-6 | TRBV4-2 | CASSTRTGSNSPLHF | TGTGCCAGCAGCACCCGGACAGGGTCTAATTCACCCCTCCACTTT
- | - | TRBJ2-1 | TRBV20-1 | CSARDTLYNEQFF | TGCAGTGCTAGAGATACACTTTACAATGAGCAGTTCTTC
- | - | TRBJ1-2 | TRBV20-1 | CSANARGGYGYTF | TGCAGTGCTAACGCCAGGGGCGGCTATGGCTACACCTTC
TRBD2 | - | TRBJ2-7 | TRBV20-1 | CSASIWLAGGPEQYF | TGCAGTGCTAGTATCTGGCTAGCGGGGGGGCCCGAGCAGTACTTC
- | - | TRBJ2-2 | TRBV7-3 | CASSLDPRDEGTGELFF | TGTGCCAGCAGCTTAGACCCCCGGGACGAAGGGACCGGGGAGCTGTTTTTT
- | - | TRBJ2-7 | TRBV20-1 | CSARTGDEQYF | TGCAGTGCTAGAACCGGCGACGAGCAGTACTTC
- | - | TRBJ1-2 | TRBV9 | CASSGKGSGYDGYTF | TGTGCCAGCAGCGGCAAGGGATCCGGGTACGATGGCTACACCTTC
- | - | TRBJ2-2 | TRBV2 | CASSIRLANTGELFF | TGTGCCAGCAGTATTAGGCTAGCGAACACCGGGGAGCTGTTTTTT
TRBD1 | - | TRBJ2-5 | TRBV12-3/TRBV12-4 | CASNSGTEETQYF | TGTGCCAGCAATTCCGGGACAGAAGAGACCCAGTACTTC
- | once | TRBJ2-7 | TRBV9 | CASSVDPDPSEQYF | TGTGCCAGCAGCGTAGACCCAGACCCAAGCGAGCAGTACTTC
- | once | TRBJ1-1 | TRBV30 | CAWTDFGEAFF | TGTGCCTGGACCGACTTCGGTGAAGCTTTCTTT
TRBD2 | - | TRBJ2-2 | TRBV29-1 | CSVEDGGRAGGELFF | TGCAGCGTTGAAGATGGGGGGAGGGCCGGCGGGGAGCTGTTTTTT
- | - | TRBJ1-1 | TRBV21-1 | CASSKEDWVRAFF | TGTGCCAGCAGCAAAGAAGATTGGGTGAGGGCTTTCTTT
- | - | TRBJ2-1 | TRBV20-1 | CSAREALGDEQFF | TGCAGTGCTAGAGAAGCCCTAGGAGATGAGCAGTTCTTC
- | - | TRBJ2-7 | TRBV9 | CASSVADSTTYEQYF | TGTGCCAGCAGCGTAGCGGACAGTACGACGTACGAGCAGTACTTC
TRBD2 | once | TRBJ2-1 | TRBV12-3/TRBV12-4 | CASSHDYPGGSSYNEQFF | TGTGCCAGCAGTCATGATTACCCCGGGGGGAGCTCCTACAATGAGCAGTTCTTC
TRBD2 | - | TRBJ2-1 | TRBV20-1 | CSAKPGTSGNAYNEQFF | TGCAGTGCGAAACCCGGGACTAGCGGGAACGCCTACAATGAGCAGTTCTTC
- | - | TRBJ2-7 | TRBV28 | CASSPSQGSYEQYF | TGTGCCAGCAGTCCATCTCAGGGTTCCTACGAGCAGTACTTC
- | few | TRBJ2-5 | TRBV11-2 | CASSLDSQETQYF | TGTGCCAGCAGCTTAGATTCTCAAGAGACCCAGTACTTC
- | - | TRBJ2-3 | TRBV12-3/TRBV12-4 | CASSFGLRTGVTDTQYF | TGTGCCAGCAGTTTTGGGTTAAGAACGGGCGTCACAGATACGCAGTATTTT